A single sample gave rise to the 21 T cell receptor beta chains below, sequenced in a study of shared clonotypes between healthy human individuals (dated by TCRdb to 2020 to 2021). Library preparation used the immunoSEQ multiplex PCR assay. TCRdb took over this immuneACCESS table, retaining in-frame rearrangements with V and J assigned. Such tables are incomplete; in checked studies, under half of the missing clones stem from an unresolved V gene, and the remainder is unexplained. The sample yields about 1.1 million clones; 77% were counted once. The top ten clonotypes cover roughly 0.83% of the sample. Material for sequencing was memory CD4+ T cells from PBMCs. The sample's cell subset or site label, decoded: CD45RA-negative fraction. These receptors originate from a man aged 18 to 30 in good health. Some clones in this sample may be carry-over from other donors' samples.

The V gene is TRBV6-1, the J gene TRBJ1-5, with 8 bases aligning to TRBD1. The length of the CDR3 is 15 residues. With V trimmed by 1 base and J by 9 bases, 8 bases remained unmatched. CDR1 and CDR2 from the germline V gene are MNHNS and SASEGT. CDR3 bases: TGTGCCAGCAGTGAAGTAGGGACAGGAGTCGCGCCCCAGCATTTT. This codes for CASSEVGTGVAPQHF.

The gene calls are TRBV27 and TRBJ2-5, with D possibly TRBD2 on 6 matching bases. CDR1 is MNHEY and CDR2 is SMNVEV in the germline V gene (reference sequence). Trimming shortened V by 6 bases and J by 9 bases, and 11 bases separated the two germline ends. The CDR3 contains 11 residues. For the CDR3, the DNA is TGTGCCAGCAGCTCCGGAGGGGCCCAGTACTTC. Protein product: CASSSGGAQYF.

The CDR3 is CASSKRLPGQGNQPQHF. The CDR3 nucleotides read TGTGCCAGCAGCAAGAGGCTACCGGGACAGGGAAATCAGCCCCAGCATTTT. The V gene is TRBV21-1, the J gene TRBJ1-5; the D call of TRBD1 is as the table states it, not checked on the DNA. TRBV21-1 is a pseudogene locus. There are 17 residues in the CDR3.

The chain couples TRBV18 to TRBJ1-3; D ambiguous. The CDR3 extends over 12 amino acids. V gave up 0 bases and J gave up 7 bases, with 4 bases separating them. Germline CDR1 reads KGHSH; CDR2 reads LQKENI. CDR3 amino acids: CASSPPGNTIYF. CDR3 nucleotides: TGTGCCAGCTCACCACCAGGGAACACCATATATTTT.

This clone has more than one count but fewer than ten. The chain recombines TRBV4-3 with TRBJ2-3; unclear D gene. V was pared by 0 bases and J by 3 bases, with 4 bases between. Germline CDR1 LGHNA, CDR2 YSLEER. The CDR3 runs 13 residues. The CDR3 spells CASSQELTDTQYF. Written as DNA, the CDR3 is TGCGCCAGCAGCCAAGAGTTGACAGATACGCAGTATTTT.

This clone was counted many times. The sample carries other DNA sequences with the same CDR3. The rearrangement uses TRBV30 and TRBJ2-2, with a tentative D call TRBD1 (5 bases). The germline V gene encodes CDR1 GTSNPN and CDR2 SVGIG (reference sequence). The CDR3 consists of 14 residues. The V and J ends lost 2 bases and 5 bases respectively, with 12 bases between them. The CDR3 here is CAWSRGYGTGELFF. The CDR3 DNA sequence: TGTGCCTGGAGTAGGGGATATGGGACCGGGGAGCTGTTTTTT.

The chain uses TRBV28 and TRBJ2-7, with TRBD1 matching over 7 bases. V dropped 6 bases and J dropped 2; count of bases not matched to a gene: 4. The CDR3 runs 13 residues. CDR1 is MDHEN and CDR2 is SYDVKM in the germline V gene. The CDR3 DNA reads TGTGCCAGCAGCGCGACAGGGCCCTACGAGCAGTACTTC. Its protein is CASSATGPYEQYF.

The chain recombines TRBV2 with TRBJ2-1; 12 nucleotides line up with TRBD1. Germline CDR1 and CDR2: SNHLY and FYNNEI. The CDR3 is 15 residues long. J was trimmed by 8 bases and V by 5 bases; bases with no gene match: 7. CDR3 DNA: TGTGCCAGCAGTCCGGGACAGGGGGCGCAGGATGAGCAGTTCTTC. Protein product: CASSPGQGAQDEQFF.

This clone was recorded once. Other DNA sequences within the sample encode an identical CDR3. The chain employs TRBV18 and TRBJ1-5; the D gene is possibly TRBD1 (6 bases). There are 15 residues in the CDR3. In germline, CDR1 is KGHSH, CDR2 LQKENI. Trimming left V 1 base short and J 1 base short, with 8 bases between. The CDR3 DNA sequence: TGTGCCAGCTCACCACTCCAGGGGAGCAATCAGCCCCAGCATTTT. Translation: CASSPLQGSNQPQHF.

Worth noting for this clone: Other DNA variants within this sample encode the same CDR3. The CDR3 reads CASSLVGATDTQYF. CDR3 DNA sequence: TGTGCCAGCAGCTTAGTTGGAGCCACAGATACGCAGTATTTT. The chain carries TRBV7-9 and TRBJ2-3; D not resolved. Germline V CDR1 and CDR2: SEHNR, FQNEAQ (reference sequence). Trimming left V 1 base short and J 2 bases short, with 7 bases between. The CDR3 covers 14 residues.

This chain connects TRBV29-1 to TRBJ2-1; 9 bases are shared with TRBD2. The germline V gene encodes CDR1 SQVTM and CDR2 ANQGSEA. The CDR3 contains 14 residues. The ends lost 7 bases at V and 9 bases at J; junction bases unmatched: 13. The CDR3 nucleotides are TGCAGCGCCGACCGCGGGGGGGGCCTGTTTGAGCAGTTCTTC. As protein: CSADRGGGLFEQFF.

CDR3 DNA: TGCGCCAGCAGCTTTGGGACAGGAGGTAAAGAGACCCAGTACTTC. Translating gives CASSFGTGGKETQYF. The rearrangement links TRBV5-1 to TRBJ2-5, with 8 bases identical to TRBD1. V lost 2 bases to trimming and J lost 3 bases; unmatched junction nucleotides: 6. The CDR3 has 15 residues. Germline V gene lookup returns CDR1 SGHRS and CDR2 YFSETQ.

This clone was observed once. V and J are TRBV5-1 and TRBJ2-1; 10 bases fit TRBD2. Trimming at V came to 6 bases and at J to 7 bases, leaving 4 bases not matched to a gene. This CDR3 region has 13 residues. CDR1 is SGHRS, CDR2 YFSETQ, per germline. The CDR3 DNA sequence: TGCGCCAGCACTAGCGGGAGATTTAATGAGCAGTTCTTC. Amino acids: CASTSGRFNEQFF.

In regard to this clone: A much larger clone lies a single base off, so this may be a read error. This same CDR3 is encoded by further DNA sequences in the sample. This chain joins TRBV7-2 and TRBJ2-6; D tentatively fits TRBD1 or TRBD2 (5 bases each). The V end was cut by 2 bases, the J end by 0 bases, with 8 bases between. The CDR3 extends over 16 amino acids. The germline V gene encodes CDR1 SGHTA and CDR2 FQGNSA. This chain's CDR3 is CASSLSGGSGANVLTF. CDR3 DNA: TGTGCCAGCAGCTTAAGTGGGGGCTCTGGGGCCAACGTCCTGACTTTC.

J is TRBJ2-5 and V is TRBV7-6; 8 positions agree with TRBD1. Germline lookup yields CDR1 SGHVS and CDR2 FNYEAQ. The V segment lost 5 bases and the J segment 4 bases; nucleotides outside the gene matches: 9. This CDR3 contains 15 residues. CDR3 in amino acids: CASSLYTDRAETQYF. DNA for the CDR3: TGTGCCAGCAGCCTATACACGGACAGGGCAGAGACCCAGTACTTC.

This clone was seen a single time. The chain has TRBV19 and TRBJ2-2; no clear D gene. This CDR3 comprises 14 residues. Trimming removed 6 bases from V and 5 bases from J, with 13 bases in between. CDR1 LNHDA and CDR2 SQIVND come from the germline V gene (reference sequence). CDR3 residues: CASRPLKATGELFF. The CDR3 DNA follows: TGTGCCAGTAGGCCACTGAAGGCGACCGGGGAGCTGTTTTTT.

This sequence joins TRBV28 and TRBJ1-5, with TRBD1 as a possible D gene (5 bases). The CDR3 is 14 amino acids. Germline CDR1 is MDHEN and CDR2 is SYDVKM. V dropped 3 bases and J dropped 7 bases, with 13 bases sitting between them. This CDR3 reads CASSFGGTGQPQHF. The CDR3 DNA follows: TGTGCCAGCAGTTTTGGAGGGACGGGGCAGCCCCAGCATTTT.

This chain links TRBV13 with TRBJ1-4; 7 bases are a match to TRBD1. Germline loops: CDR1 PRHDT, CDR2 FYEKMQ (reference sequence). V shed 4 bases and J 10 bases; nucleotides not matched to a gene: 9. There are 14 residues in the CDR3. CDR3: CASSSRDSVGKLFF. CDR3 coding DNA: TGTGCCAGCAGCTCCCGGGACAGTGTCGGAAAACTGTTTTTT.

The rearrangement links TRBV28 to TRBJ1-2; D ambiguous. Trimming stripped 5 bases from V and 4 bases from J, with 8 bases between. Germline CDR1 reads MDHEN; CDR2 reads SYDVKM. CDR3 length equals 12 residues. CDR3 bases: TGTGCCAGCAGTCGACCCGGCTATGGCTACACCTTC. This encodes CASSRPGYGYTF.

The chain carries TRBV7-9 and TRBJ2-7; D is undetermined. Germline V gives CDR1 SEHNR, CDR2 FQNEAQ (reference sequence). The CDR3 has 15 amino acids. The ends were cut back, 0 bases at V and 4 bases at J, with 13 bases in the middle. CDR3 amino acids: CASSLANRYGYEQYF. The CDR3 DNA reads TGTGCCAGCAGCTTAGCGAATAGGTATGGGTACGAGCAGTACTTC.

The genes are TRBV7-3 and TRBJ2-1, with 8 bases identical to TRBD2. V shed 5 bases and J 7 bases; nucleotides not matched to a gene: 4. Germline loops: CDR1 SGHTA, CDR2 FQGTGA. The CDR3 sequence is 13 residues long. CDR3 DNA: TGTGCCAGCAGCCGCGGGAGGCTAAATGAGCAGTTCTTC. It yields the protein CASSRGRLNEQFF.